Listed below are T cell receptor beta chains from one sample, sequenced in a study of blood T cell repertoires in COVID-19. Sequenced by immunoSEQ multiplex PCR; TCRdb stores in-frame clones only, minus some. The table has about 200,000 clones, 88% seen once; the top ten hold 6%. The sequenced sample was peripheral blood. These receptors were taken from a man aged 35-49 years with active or convalescent COVID-19. CDR3s include the opening cysteine and the closing phenylalanine or tryptophan.

length	V	J	CDR3
16	TRBV28	TRBJ1-3	CASSPPTGFSGNTIYF
15	TRBV12-1	TRBJ2-5	CASSFFPTGGETQYF
14	TRBV11-2	TRBJ1-5	CASSLGAGNQPQHF
12	TRBV29-1	TRBJ2-7	CSVAYRFYEQYF
14	TRBV12-5	TRBJ2-1	CASGSGSGYNEQFF
15	TRBV4-3	TRBJ2-3	CASSQLDRPTDTQYF
14	TRBV7-7	TRBJ2-1	CASSPPGAYNEQFF
17	TRBV6-1	TRBJ2-3	CASSEAVKRGGPDTQYF
16	TRBV27	TRBJ2-1	CASSTPRGSSYNEQFF
13	TRBV6-5	TRBJ1-2	CASRPGRRRGYTF
16	TRBV7-2	TRBJ2-6	CASSLEKGTGANVLTF
16	TRBV4-1	TRBJ1-4	CASSHRPTGAQRELFF
14	TRBV2	TRBJ2-5	CASTPGTDQETQYF
14	TRBV19	TRBJ1-1	CASSVEQGRTEAFF
15	TRBV28	TRBJ2-7	CASSPGTGGGYEQYF
13	TRBV3-1/TRBV3-2	TRBJ1-1	CASSQQGNTEAFF
12	TRBV27	TRBJ1-5	CASDSSGQPQHF
14	TRBV10-1	TRBJ1-4	CASSENRVREKLFF
14	TRBV9	TRBJ2-7	CASNGGDRPYEQYF
16	TRBV2	TRBJ1-5	CASSEVKGQGGQPQHF
14	TRBV23-1	TRBJ1-2	CASSQIPAIYGYTF
14	TRBV9	TRBJ2-7	CASSVLTGGHEQYF
18	TRBV2	TRBJ2-1	CASIEELTSGGAMGEQFF
13	TRBV6-4	TRBJ2-5	CASRGQGKETQYF
14	TRBV6-6	TRBJ1-5	CASSQGQGVQPQHF
13	TRBV6-6	TRBJ1-2	CASSYGQDYGYTF
14	TRBV28	TRBJ1-4	CASSLGGNGEKLFF
14	TRBV24-1	TRBJ2-1	CATSISSGTNEQFF
13	TRBV6-6	TRBJ2-7	CASSREGAYEQYF
16	TRBV7-2	TRBJ1-1	CASSLGDRGWNTEAFF
16	TRBV6-4	TRBJ1-6	CASSAGGGQGNSPLHF
15	TRBV7-9	TRBJ2-5	CASSLSPGEGETQYF
13	TRBV5-1	TRBJ2-1	CASSLEARGEQFF
15	TRBV28	TRBJ2-1	CASRFGGRGSNEQFF
14	TRBV28	TRBJ1-5	CASSLIAGGQPQHF
14	TRBV29-1	TRBJ2-1	CSHVGTSSYNEQFF
13	TRBV12-3/TRBV12-4	TRBJ1-6	CATSGTGASPLHF
13	TRBV19	TRBJ1-1	CASKPDGGPEAFF
12	TRBV11-3	TRBJ1-2	CASSLEGSLNTF
15	TRBV6-5	TRBJ1-2	CASSFSGTGVSGYTF
14	TRBV18	TRBJ2-3	CASSPDRGTDTQYF
13	TRBV18	TRBJ2-1	CASSPGLGGEQFF
14	TRBV28	TRBJ1-2	CASSLEGATYGYTF
15	TRBV6-5	TRBJ2-1	CAMTGGTSAYNEQFF
14	TRBV7-9	TRBJ2-5	CASSGTSGIETQYF
12	TRBV10-3	TRBJ1-5	CATWDNNQPQHF
14	TRBV19	TRBJ1-1	CASSIGQGNTEAFF
12	TRBV10-2	TRBJ1-6	CASSDIRGQLHF
18	TRBV15	TRBJ1-6	CATSRDRGLMAYNSPLHF
19	TRBV10-3	TRBJ2-6	CATKEVWASGGPGANVLTF
15	TRBV25-1	TRBJ2-5	CASRPRAGTGKTQYF
16	TRBV4-1	TRBJ1-5	CASSQPQQGVYQPQHF
16	TRBV14	TRBJ2-7	CASSQGTGRTPGEQYF
16	TRBV7-2	TRBJ2-1	CASSSQGLAPKNEQFF
15	TRBV5-6	TRBJ2-1	CASSSSGGEDNEQFF